This T cell receptor beta chain was retrieved from a study of beta chain features in type 1 diabetes. What was sequenced were expressed TCRB transcripts, since all of the isolated RNA had been reverse transcribed. Method: immunoSEQ multiplex PCR; TCRdb's copy keeps in-frame clones and lacks some. The repertoire has a few hundred thousand clones, roughly 31% of them found once; the top ten carry about 0.06%. Overall study findings and caveats: Naive, central memory and regulatory TCRB repertoires appeared more similar among patients than healthy donors.

A note on this clone: Its matching antigen is unknown.

The TCR was taken from a man between 18 and 35 years old in good health. The sample consisted of naive CD4+ T cells from blood.

DNA for the CDR3: TGTGCCAGCAGTGAATCTGGGGGAACCGGATCCTACGAGCAGTACTTC. This translates into CASSESGGTGSYEQYF. The J gene is TRBJ2-7, the V gene TRBV25-1, with D perhaps matching TRBD1 or TRBD2 (5 bases each). Between the trimmed V and J ends, which lost 1 base and 1 base, there was a span of 14 bases. The germline CDR1 and CDR2 sequences are MGHDK and SYGVNS. The CDR3 contains 16 residues.